This TCR beta chain comes out of a study of blood T cell repertoires in COVID-19. Looking at the study overall: Spain, Italy and the United States supplied samples that represented acute and convalescent COVID-19. The analysed material was cDNA or gDNA that came from T cells, B-cell-depleted T cells, or PBMCs.

The CDR3 length is 14 residues. Germline values: CDR1 KGHSH, CDR2 LQKENI. With 3 bases removed from V and 4 bases from J, the gap between germline ends came to 12 bases. In the original workflow: Nucleated cell number was recorded as an estimate derived from reference gene primer amplification. Profiling relied on immunoSEQ multiplex PCR, and the TCRdb table lists in-frame clones only, not all of them. The DNA gave D and trimming, while V, J and clone size come from that table. The sample contains over 200,000 clones, roughly four fifths of which appear only once. Followed longitudinally, the Seattle patients had been enrolled during active infection.

The specimen was peripheral blood. The rearrangement joins TRBV18 to TRBJ2-5, with D possibly being TRBD2 (5 bases). This clonotype originated in a woman older than 75 with COVID-19, enrolled during active disease. This chain's CDR3 is CASSPGAGGETQYF. CDR3 sequence (DNA): TGTGCCAGCTCACCGGGCGCGGGCGGAGAGACCCAGTACTTC.